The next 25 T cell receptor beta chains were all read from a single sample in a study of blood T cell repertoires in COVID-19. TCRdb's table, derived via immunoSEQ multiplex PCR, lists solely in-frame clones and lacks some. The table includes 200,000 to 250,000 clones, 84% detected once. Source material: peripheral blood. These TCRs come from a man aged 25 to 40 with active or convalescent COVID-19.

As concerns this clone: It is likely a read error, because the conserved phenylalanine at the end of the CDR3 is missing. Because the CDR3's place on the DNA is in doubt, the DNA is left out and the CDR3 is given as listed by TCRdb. CDR3 amino acids: CASRENRGPSVVVAV. The chain carries TRBV6-5 and TRBJ1-1; the DNA was not compared with TRBD1, the D call given in the table. Germline lookup yields CDR1 MNHEY and CDR2 SVGAGI. Ends included, the CDR3 has 15 residues.

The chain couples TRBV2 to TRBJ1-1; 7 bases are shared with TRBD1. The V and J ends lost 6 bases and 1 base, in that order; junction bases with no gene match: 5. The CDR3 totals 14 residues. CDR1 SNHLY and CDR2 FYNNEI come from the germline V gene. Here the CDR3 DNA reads TGTGCCAGCAGACGGACAGGCTCGAACACTGAAGCTTTCTTT. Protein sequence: CASRRTGSNTEAFF.

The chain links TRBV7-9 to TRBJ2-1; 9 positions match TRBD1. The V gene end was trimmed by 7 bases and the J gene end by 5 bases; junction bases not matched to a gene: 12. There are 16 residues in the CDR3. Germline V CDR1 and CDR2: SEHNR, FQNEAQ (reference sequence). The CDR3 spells CASTDRGTPVNNEQFF. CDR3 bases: TGTGCCAGCACGGACAGGGGCACGCCGGTCAACAATGAGCAGTTCTTC.

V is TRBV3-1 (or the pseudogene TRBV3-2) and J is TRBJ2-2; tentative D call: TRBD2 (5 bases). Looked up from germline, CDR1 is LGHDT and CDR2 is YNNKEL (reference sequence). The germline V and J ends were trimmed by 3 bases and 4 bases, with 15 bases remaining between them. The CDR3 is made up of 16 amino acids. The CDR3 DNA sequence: TGTGCCAGCAGCCATTGGACGCAACGGGGCACCGGGGAGCTGTTTTTT. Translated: CASSHWTQRGTGELFF.

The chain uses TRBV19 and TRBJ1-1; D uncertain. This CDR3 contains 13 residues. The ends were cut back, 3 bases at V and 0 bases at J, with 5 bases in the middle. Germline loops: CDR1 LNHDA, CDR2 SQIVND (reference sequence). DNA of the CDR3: TGTGCCAGTAGTATTACGGTGAACACTGAAGCTTTCTTT. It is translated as CASSITVNTEAFF.

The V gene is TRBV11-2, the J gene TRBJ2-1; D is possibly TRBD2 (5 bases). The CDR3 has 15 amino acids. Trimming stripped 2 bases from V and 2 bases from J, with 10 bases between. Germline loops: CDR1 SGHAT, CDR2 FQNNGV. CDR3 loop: CASSLREYPYNEQFF. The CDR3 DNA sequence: TGTGCCAGCAGCTTAAGGGAGTACCCCTACAATGAGCAGTTCTTC.

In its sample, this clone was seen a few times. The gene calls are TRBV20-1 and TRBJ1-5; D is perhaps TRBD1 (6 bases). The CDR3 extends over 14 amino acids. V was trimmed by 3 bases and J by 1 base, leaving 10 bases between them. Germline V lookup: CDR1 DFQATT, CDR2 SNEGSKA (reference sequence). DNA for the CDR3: TGCAGTGCTAGTCTGGGGGCGAGCAATCAGCCCCAGCATTTT. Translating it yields CSASLGASNQPQHF.

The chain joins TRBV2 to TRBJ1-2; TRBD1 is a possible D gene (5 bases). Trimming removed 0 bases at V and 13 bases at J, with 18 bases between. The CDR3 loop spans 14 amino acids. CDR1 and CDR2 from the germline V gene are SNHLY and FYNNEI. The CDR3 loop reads CASSEADTTSGGTF. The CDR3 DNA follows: TGTGCCAGCAGTGAAGCGGACACAACGTCGGGCGGCACCTTC.

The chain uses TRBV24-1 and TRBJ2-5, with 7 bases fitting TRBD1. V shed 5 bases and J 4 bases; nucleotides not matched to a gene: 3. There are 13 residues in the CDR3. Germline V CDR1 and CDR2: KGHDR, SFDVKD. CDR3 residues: CATSGPGGETQYF. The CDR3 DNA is TGTGCCACCAGTGGCCCAGGGGGAGAGACCCAGTACTTC.

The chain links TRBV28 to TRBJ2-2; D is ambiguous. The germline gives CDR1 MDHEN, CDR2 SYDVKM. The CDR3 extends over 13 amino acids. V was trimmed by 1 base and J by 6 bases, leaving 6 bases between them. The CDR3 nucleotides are TGTGCCAGCAGTTTATCCGGTCCCGGGGAGCTGTTTTTT. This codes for CASSLSGPGELFF.

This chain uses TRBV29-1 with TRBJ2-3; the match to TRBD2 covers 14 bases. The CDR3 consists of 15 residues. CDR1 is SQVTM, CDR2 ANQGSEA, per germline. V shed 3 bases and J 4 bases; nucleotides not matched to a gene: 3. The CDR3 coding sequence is TGCAGCGTTGACGGACTAGCGGGGGGCTCAGATACGCAGTATTTT. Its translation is CSVDGLAGGSDTQYF.

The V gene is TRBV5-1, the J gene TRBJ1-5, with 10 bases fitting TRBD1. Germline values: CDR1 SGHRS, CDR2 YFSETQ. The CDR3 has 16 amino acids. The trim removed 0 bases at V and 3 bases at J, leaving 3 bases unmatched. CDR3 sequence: CASSLGDRGHNQPQHF. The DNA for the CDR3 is TGCGCCAGCAGCTTGGGGGACAGGGGCCACAATCAGCCCCAGCATTTT.

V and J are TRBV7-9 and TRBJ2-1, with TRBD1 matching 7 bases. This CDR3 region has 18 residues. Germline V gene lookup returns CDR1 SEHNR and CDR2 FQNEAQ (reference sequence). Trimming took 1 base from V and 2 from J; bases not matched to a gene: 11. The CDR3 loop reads CASSLGTGFMGPYNEQFF. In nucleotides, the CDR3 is TGTGCCAGCAGCTTAGGGACAGGCTTTATGGGACCCTACAATGAGCAGTTCTTC.

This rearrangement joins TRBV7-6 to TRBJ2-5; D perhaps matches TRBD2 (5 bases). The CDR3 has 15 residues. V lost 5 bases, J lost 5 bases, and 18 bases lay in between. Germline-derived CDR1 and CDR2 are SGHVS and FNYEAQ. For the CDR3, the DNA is TGTGCCAGCAGCCGCAACAACAGAGGCGGGGAGACCCAGTACTTC. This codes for CASSRNNRGGETQYF.

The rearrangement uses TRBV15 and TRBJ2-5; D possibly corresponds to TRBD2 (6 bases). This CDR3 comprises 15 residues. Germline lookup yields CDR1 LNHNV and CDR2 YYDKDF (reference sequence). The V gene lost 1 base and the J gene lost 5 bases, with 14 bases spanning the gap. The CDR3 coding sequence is TGTGCCACCAGCAGAGCCGGGAGCAATTCCGAGACCCAGTACTTC. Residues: CATSRAGSNSETQYF.

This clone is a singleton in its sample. This chain's CDR3 is CASSRGTSGGPRRWVQYF. DNA for the CDR3: TGTGCCAGCAGCCGTGGGACTAGCGGGGGTCCCCGGCGGTGGGTGCAGTACTTC. J is TRBJ2-7 and V is TRBV7-9; 14 nucleotides match TRBD2. Germline CDR1 SEHNR, CDR2 FQNEAQ (reference sequence). V lost 5 bases and J lost 9; bases outside the gene matches: 18. This CDR3 is 18 amino acids long.

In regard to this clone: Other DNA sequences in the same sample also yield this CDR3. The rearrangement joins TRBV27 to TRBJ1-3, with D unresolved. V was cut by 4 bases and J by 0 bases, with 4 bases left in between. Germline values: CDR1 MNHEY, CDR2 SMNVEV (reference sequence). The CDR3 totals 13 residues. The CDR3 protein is CASSSLSGNTIYF. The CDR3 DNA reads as TGTGCCAGCAGTTCCCTCTCTGGAAACACCATATATTTT.

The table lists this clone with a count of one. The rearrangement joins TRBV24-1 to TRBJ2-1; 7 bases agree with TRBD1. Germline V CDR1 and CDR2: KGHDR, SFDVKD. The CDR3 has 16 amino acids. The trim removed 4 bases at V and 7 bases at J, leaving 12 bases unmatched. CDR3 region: CATSDFRGLDRNEQFF. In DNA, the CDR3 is TGTGCCACCAGTGACTTTAGGGGGCTAGACAGGAATGAGCAGTTCTTC.

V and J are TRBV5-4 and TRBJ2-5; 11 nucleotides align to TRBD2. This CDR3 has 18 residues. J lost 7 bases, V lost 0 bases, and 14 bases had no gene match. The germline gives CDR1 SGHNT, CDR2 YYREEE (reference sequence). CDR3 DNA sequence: TGTGCCAGCAGCTTGGGAGGGGTACTAGCGGGAGCTACAGGGACCCAGTACTTC. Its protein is CASSLGGVLAGATGTQYF.

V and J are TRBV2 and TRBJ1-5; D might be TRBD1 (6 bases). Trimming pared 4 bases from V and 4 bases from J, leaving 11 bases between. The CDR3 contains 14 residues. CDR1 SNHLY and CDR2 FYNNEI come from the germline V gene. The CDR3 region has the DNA TGTGCCAGCAGTGGGACAGCAAAAAATCAGCCCCAGCATTTT. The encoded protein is CASSGTAKNQPQHF.

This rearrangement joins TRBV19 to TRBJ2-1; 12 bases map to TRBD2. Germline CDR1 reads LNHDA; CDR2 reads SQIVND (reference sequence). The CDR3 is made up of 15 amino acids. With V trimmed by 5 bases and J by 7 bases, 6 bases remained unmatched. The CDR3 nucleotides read TGTGCCAGTAGTCCCCGGACTAGCGGGGCGAATGAGCAGTTCTTC. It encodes CASSPRTSGANEQFF.

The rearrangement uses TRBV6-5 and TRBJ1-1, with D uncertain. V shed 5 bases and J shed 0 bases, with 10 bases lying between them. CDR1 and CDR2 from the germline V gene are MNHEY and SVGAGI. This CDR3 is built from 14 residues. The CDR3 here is CASSSRYMNTEAFF. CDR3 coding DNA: TGTGCCAGCAGTAGCAGGTATATGAACACTGAAGCTTTCTTT.

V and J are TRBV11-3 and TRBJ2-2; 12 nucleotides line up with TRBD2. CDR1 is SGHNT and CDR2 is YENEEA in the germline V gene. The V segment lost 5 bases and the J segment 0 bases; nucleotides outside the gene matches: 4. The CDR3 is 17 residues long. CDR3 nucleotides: TGTGCCAGCAGCGGGCGGACTAGCGGGACGAACACCGGGGAGCTGTTTTTT. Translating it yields CASSGRTSGTNTGELFF.

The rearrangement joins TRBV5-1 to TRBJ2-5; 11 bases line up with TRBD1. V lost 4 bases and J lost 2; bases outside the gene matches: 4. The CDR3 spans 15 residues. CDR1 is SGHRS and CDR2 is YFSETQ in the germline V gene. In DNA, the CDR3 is TGCGCCAGCAGCCCCGGGACAGGGGGTCAAGAGACCCAGTACTTC. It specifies CASSPGTGGQETQYF. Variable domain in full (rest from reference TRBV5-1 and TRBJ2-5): KAGVTQTPRYLIKTRGQQVTLSCSPISGHRSVSWYQQTPGQGLQFLFEYFSETQRNKGNFPGRFSGRQFSNSRSEMNVSTLELGDSALYLCASSPGTGGQETQYFGPGTRLLVL.

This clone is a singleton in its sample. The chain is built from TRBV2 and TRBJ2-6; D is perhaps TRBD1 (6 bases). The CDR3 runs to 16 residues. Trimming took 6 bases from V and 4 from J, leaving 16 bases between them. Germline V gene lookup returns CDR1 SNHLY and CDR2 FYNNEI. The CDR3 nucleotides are TGTGCCAGCAGGCGAGGGGGTCCATCGGGGGCCAACGTCCTGACTTTC. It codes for CASRRGGPSGANVLTF.